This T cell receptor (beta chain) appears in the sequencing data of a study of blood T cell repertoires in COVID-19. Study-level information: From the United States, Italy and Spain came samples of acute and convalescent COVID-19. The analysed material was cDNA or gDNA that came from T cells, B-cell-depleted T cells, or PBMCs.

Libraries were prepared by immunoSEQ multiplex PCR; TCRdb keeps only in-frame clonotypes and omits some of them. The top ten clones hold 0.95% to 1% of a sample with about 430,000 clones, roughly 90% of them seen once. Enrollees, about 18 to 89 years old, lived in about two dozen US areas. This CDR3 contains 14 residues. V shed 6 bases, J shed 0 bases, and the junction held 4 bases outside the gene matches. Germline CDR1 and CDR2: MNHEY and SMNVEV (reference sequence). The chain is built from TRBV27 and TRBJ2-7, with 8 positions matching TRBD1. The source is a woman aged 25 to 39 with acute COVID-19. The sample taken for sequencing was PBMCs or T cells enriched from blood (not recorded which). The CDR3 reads CASSHRGSSYEQYF. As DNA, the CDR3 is TGTGCCAGCAGCCACAGGGGGAGCTCCTACGAGCAGTACTTC.